A few counts support the clone carrying this T cell receptor (beta chain). The antigen is unknown. Every isolated RNA sample was fully reverse transcribed, so sequencing captured expressed TCRB transcripts. The method was immunoSEQ multiplex PCR; TCRdb's version includes in-frame clones alone and lacks a portion of them. The table has 600,000 to 750,000 clones, around 12% seen once. This specimen comes from a study of beta chain features in type 1 diabetes. From germline, CDR1 is SGHKS and CDR2 YYEKEE (reference sequence). The CDR3 covers 15 residues. V was pared by 1 base and J by 3 bases, with 12 bases between. Notes on the study in general: The study found moderately but significantly shorter TCRB CDR3s in all four CD4+ subsets of Type 1 diabetes patients. Whether TCRB rearrangement is influenced by HLA type was left unresolved in this analysis.

What was sequenced was naive CD4+ T cells from blood. This TCR was sampled from a man aged 30-40 years with type 1 diabetes. V gene TRBV5-5 combines with J gene TRBJ2-3; D not certain. The CDR3 DNA sequence: TGTGCCAGCAGCTTGTACAACGTTGGGACAGATACGCAGTATTTT. Its translation is CASSLYNVGTDTQYF.